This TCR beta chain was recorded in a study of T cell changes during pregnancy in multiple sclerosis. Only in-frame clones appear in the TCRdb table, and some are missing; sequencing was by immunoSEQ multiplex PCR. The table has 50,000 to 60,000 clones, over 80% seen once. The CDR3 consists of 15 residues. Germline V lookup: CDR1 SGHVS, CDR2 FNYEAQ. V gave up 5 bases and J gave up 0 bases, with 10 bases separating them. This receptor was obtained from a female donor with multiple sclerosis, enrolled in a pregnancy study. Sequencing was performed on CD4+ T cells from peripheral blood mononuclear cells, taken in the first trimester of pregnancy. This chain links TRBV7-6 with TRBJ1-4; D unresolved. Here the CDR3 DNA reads TGTGCCAGCAGCCCCTACGCGGCAACTAATGAAAAACTGTTTTTT. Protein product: CASSPYAATNEKLFF.